These T cell receptor beta chains were read from a single sample in a study of identical twins. TCRdb re-called the 5' RACE reads with MiXCR, one entry per CDR3 protein. The sample yields about 470,000 distinct CDR3 sequences, around 24% seen once. This sample was shared with a second study, whose subject was T cells expressing NK-cell markers.

Sequencing was performed on CD4+ T cells sorted from blood. These receptors were collected from a woman aged 18 to 35 in good health. CDR3s include the opening cysteine and the closing phenylalanine or tryptophan. D genes are given only for firm matches. Not all rows give a size; the values are once, few, many and, for expanded clones, a class.

j_gene,d_gene,abundance,v_gene,CDR3nt,CDR3aa
TRBJ2-2,TRBD1,.,TRBV5-1,TGCGCCAGCAGCTCGGACAGGGGTAGTTTACGGGAGCTGTTTTTT,CASSSDRGSLRELFF
TRBJ1-2,TRBD1,.,TRBV5-1,TGCGCCAGCAGCTTCTCCGGGACAGGGGGTCTGGGCTACACCTTC,CASSFSGTGGLGYTF
TRBJ2-7,TRBD2,few,TRBV7-2,TGTGCCAGCAGCTTACTTAGCGGGAGCCTAGGGGAGCAGTACTTC,CASSLLSGSLGEQYF
TRBJ2-7,.,.,TRBV4-1,TGCGCCAGCAGCCGTAAAGGGCCCTTGACCTACGAGCAGTACTTC,CASSRKGPLTYEQYF
TRBJ2-1,TRBD2,few,TRBV11-2,TGTGCCAGCAGCCCGGGACTAGCGGGAAATCGCCAGTTCTTC,CASSPGLAGNRQFF
TRBJ2-1,.,few,TRBV5-1,TGCGCCAGCAGCCACGGGGCTCGAGCAGACGGAGAGCAGTTCTTC,CASSHGARADGEQFF
TRBJ2-1,.,.,TRBV30,TGTGCCTGGACGAATTGGACCTTGGGCGAGCAGTTCTTC,CAWTNWTLGEQFF
TRBJ1-1,TRBD1,many,TRBV5-1,TGCGCCAGCAGCACCCAGGGGGCCACTGAAGCTTTCTTT,CASSTQGATEAFF
TRBJ2-7,.,few,TRBV12-3/TRBV12-4,TGTGCCTGCAGTTTAGAGGTGATGGGGGGACCGCCCAGTTACGAGCAGTACTTC,CACSLEVMGGPPSYEQYF
TRBJ2-3,.,.,TRBV20-1,TGCAGTGCTAGAGCCCCGGGAGTAAGCGGAGATACGCAGTATTTT,CSARAPGVSGDTQYF
TRBJ1-2,.,.,TRBV5-1,TGCGCCAGCAGCTTGGTGGGCCAGGGCCATGGCTACACCTTC,CASSLVGQGHGYTF
TRBJ2-1,.,few,TRBV15,TGTGCCACCAGCAGAGATCATACTAAAGGAGGCAATGAGCAGTTCTTC,CATSRDHTKGGNEQFF
TRBJ2-3,.,.,TRBV11-2,TGTGCCAGCAGACAAATCAGGGGAAAAGATACGCAGTATTTT,CASRQIRGKDTQYF
TRBJ2-1,.,.,TRBV7-7,TGTGCTAGCAGCTTAGGGGTTAGCGAATACAATGAGCAGTTCTTC,CASSLGVSEYNEQFF
TRBJ1-6,.,.,TRBV20-1,TGCAGTGCCCCTTGGGACACCCGCTCCTATAATTCACCCCTCCACTTT,CSAPWDTRSYNSPLHF
TRBJ2-2,.,.,TRBV6-5,TGTGCCAGCAGTTACGGACCCGCGAACAGGGTGGGGGGTTCCGGGGAGCTGTTTTTT,CASSYGPANRVGGSGELFF
TRBJ2-5,.,.,TRBV18,TGTGCCAGCTCACCTTTGGAGACCCAGTACTTC,CASSPLETQYF
TRBJ2-7,TRBD1,few,TRBV7-8,TGTGCCAGCAACCGGGACAGGGCGCAAGAGCAGTACTTC,CASNRDRAQEQYF
TRBJ1-2,TRBD1,few,TRBV29-1,TGCAGCGCCGTGAACTACAGGGGTAACTATGGCTACACCTTC,CSAVNYRGNYGYTF
TRBJ2-7,.,.,TRBV15,TGTGCCACCAGCAGGGACAGAATCTCCTACGAGCAGTACTTC,CATSRDRISYEQYF
TRBJ2-3,.,.,TRBV20-1,TGCAGTGCTAGGGTTGGGGGTCGGCAGACCTTTACCCGCACAGATACGCAGTATTTT,CSARVGGRQTFTRTDTQYF
TRBJ1-6,.,.,TRBV20-1,TGCAGTGCTAGAAGGGTTTCCTATAATTCACCCCTCCACTTT,CSARRVSYNSPLHF
TRBJ2-1,TRBD2,few,TRBV7-9,TGTGCCAGCATCCTAGCGGGAGGGTCTGCGAATGAGCAGTTCTTC,CASILAGGSANEQFF
TRBJ2-7,.,.,TRBV4-2,TGTGCCAGCAGCCAAGATCAAGGGTCCGGATACGAGCAGTACTTC,CASSQDQGSGYEQYF
TRBJ1-4,.,.,TRBV12-3/TRBV12-4,TGTGCCAGCAGTTTGGGGCTGAACCCACCGAAACTGTTTTTT,CASSLGLNPPKLFF
TRBJ2-1,.,once,TRBV24-1,TGTGCCACCAGTGACGTCACTCAAAGTGAGCAGTTCTTC,CATSDVTQSEQFF
TRBJ2-4,TRBD1,.,TRBV5-6,TGTGCCAGCAGCCGCCCCGACAGGGTGTCATCCAAAAACATTCAGTACTTC,CASSRPDRVSSKNIQYF
TRBJ2-7,TRBD2,.,TRBV2,TGTGCCAGCAGTGGACTAGCGGGGGCGACGGAGCAGTACTTC,CASSGLAGATEQYF